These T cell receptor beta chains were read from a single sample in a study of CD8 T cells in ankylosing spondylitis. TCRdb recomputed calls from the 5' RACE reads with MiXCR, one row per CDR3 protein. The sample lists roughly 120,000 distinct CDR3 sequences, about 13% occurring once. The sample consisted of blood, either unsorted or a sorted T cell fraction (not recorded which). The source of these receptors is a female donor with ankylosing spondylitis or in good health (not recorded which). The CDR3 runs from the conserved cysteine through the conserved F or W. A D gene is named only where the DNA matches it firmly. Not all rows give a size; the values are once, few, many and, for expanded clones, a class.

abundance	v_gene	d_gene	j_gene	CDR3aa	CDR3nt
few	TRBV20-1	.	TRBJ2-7	CSATPGANSYEQYF	TGCAGTGCTACCCCAGGGGCCAACTCCTACGAGCAGTACTTC
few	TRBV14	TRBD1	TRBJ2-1	CASSQGWTGAYNEQFF	TGTGCCAGCAGCCAAGGATGGACAGGGGCCTACAATGAGCAGTTCTTC
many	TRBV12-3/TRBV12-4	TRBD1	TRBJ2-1	CASSPDRVEDEQFF	TGTGCCAGCAGTCCGGACAGGGTAGAGGATGAGCAGTTCTTC
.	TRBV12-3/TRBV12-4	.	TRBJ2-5	CASSSGVDQETQYF	TGTGCCAGCAGCTCAGGGGTAGACCAAGAAACCCAGTACTTC
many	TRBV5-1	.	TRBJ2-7	CASSEQGSSYEQYF	TGCGCCAGCAGCGAACAGGGAAGCTCCTACGAGCAGTACTTC
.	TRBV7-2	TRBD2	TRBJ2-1	CASSLSKSGGKAGVFSSYNEQFF	TGTGCCAGCAGCTTATCAAAGTCAGGCGGCAAAGCGGGAGTGTTTAGCTCCTACAATGAGCAGTTCTTC
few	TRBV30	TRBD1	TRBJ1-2	CACKGARGYGYTF	TGTGCCTGCAAGGGGGCGCGGGGCTATGGCTACACCTTC
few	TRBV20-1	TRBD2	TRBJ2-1	CSAIERTSGRERAF	TGCAGTGCTATCGAGAGGACTAGCGGGAGAGAGCGGGCTTTC
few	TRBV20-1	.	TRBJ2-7	CSARPGAGEQYF	TGCAGTGCTAGACCGGGAGCGGGCGAGCAGTACTTC
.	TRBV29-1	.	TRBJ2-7	CSVGRGYEQYF	TGCAGCGTTGGCAGGGGCTACGAGCAGTACTTC
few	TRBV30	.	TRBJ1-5	CAWSVRGGLRQPQHF	TGTGCCTGGAGTGTCAGGGGTGGACTGCGCCAGCCCCAGCATTTT
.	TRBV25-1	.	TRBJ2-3	CASSGFTDTQYF	TGTGCCAGCAGCGGGTTCACAGATACGCAGTATTTT
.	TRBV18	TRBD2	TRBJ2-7	CASSPSLAGVSYEQYF	TGTGCCAGCTCACCGTCCCTAGCGGGAGTATCCTACGAGCAGTACTTC
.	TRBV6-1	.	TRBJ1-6	CASRMTINSYNSPLHF	TGTGCCAGCAGGATGACAATAAACTCCTATAATTCACCCCTCCACTTT
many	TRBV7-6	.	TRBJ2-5	CASSLYTLIVSAQHGLLQETQYF	TGTGCCAGCAGCTTATATACTCTTATTGTATCGGCGCAACACGGACTCTTACAAGAGACCCAGTACTTC
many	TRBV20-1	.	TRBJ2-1	CSARDWDKRNYNEQFF	TGCAGTGCTAGAGATTGGGACAAGAGGAACTACAATGAGCAGTTCTTC
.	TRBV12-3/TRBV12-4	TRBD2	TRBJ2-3	CASSSGLAGAYF	TGTGCCAGCAGTTCGGGACTAGCGGGAGCGTATTTT
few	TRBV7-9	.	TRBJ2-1	CASSLGSSSDF	TGTGCCAGCAGCTTAGGTAGCAGTAGTGACTTC
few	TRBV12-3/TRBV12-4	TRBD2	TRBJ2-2	CASRLRPFLAGGLNTGELFF	TGTGCCAGCAGACTTAGACCCTTTTTGGCGGGGGGCCTCAACACCGGGGAGCTGTTTTTT
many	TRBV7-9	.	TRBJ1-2	CASSFPGIDGYTF	TGTGCCAGCAGCTTCCCAGGGATCGATGGCTACACCTTC
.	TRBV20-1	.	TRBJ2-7	CSAIVPGPGRQYF	TGCAGTGCTATCGTCCCGGGACCGGGACGGCAGTACTTC
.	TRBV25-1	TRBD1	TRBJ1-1	CASRGQGALRFTEAFF	TGTGCCAGCAGGGGACAGGGGGCATTGAGATTCACTGAAGCTTTCTTT
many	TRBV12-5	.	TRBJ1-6	CASGLHDYNSPLHF	TGTGCTAGTGGTTTACATGATTATAATTCACCCCTCCACTTT
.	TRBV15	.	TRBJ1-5	CATSRDAGSYQPQHF	TGTGCCACCAGCAGAGATGCCGGGAGTTATCAGCCCCAGCATTTT
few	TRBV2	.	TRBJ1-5	CASRATGNQPQHF	TGTGCCAGCAGGGCCACAGGGAATCAGCCCCAGCATTTT
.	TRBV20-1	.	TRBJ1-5	CSARAPNRAVLDQPQHF	TGCAGTGCTAGGGCCCCCAACAGGGCTGTTTTGGATCAGCCCCAGCATTTT
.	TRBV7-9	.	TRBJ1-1	CASSFSGAGRGNTEAFF	TGTGCCAGCAGCTTTAGCGGGGCGGGGAGGGGGAACACTGAAGCTTTCTTT
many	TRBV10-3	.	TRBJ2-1	CAISEESSYNEQFF	TGTGCCATCAGTGAAGAGAGCTCCTACAATGAGCAGTTCTTC
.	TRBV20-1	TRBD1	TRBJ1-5	CSVSGQGYNQPQHF	TGCAGTGTCTCCGGACAGGGGTACAATCAGCCCCAGCATTTT
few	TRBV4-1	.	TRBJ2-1	CASSQDRPAYNEQFF	TGCGCCAGCAGCCAAGACCGACCAGCCTACAATGAGCAGTTCTTC
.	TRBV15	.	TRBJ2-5	CATSRGGLPETQYF	TGTGCCACCAGCAGGGGGGGACTGCCAGAGACCCAGTACTTC
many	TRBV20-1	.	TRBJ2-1	CSARDPAQAKGQFF	TGCAGTGCTAGAGATCCAGCACAGGCGAAGGGGCAGTTCTTC
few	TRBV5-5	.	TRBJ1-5	CASKGTGNQPQHF	TGTGCCAGCAAGGGTACTGGCAATCAGCCCCAGCATTTT
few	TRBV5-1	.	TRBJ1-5	CASSLEVGGDQPQHF	TGCGCCAGCAGCTTGGAGGTAGGGGGTGACCAGCCCCAGCATTTT
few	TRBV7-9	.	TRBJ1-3	CASSPQGGSGNTIYF	TGTGCCAGCAGCCCCCAGGGTGGCTCTGGAAACACCATATATTTT
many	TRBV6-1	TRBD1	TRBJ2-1	CASRSPGQGYNEQFF	TGTGCCAGCAGGAGCCCGGGACAGGGATACAATGAGCAGTTCTTC
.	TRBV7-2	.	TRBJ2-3	CASSTSGSTDTQYF	TGTGCCAGCAGCACCAGCGGAAGCACAGATACGCAGTATTTT
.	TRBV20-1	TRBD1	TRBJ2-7	CSASPTGGSHYEQYF	TGCAGTGCTTCACCTACAGGGGGAAGTCACTACGAGCAGTACTTC
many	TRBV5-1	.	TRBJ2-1	CASSSTRGNEQFF	TGCGCCAGCAGCTCCACAAGGGGGAATGAGCAGTTCTTC
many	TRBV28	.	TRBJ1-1	CASTQRQNTEAFF	TGTGCCAGCACTCAGAGGCAGAACACTGAAGCTTTCTTT